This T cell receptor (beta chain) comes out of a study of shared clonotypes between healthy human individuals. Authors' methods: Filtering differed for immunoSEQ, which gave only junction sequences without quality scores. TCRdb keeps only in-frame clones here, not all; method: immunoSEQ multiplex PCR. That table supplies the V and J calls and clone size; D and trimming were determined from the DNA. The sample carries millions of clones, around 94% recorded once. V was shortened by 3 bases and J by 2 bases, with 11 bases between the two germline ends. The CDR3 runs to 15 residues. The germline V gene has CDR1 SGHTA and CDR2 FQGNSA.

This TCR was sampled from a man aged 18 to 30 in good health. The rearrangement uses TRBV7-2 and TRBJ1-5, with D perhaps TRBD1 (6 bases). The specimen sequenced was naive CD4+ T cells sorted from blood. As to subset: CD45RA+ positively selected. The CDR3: CASSLEQGGNQPQHF. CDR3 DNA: TGTGCCAGCAGCTTGGAACAGGGCGGCAATCAGCCCCAGCATTTT.